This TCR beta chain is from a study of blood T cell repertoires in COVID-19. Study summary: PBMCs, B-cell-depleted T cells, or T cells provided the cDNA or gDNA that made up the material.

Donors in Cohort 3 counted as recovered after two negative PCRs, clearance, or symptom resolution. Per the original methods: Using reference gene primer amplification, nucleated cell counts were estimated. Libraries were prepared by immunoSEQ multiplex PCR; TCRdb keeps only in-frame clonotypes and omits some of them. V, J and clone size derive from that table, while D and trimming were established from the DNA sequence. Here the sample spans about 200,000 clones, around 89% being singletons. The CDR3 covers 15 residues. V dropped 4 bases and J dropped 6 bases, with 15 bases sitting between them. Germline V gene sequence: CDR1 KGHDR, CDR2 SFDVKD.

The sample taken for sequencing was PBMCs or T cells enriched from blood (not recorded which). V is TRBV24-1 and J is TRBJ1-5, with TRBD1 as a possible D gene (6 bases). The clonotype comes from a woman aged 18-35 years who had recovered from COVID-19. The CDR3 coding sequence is TGTGCCACCAGTGACCGTGCAGGGGAAGGTCAGCCCCAGCATTTT. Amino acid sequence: CATSDRAGEGQPQHF.